This T cell receptor (beta chain) was found in a study of OX40 agonist ivuxolimab in advanced cancers. Across the whole study: As their treatment, patients were administered ivuxolimab, an agonistic anti-OX40 (CD134) antibody. The study reported partial responses in three patients: one hepatocellular carcinoma, two cutaneous melanoma.

Libraries were prepared by immunoSEQ multiplex PCR; TCRdb keeps only in-frame clonotypes and omits some of them. The sample contains almost 90,000 clones, approximately 87% of which appear only once. The J segment lost 3 bases and the V segment lost 0 bases, leaving 3 bases of the junction unmatched. Germline V gene sequence: CDR1 MGHRA, CDR2 YSYEKL. The CDR3 runs 16 residues. The source material was CD4+ or CD8+ T cells sorted from blood, sampled in a trial of the OX40 agonist ivuxolimab. The chain is built from TRBV4-1 and TRBJ2-1, with 9 bases fitting TRBD2. This TCR derives from an adult with an advanced solid tumor such as melanoma, head and neck, liver or kidney cancer. The CDR3, as DNA: TGCGCCAGCAGCCAAGAGGCGACTAGCGGCTACAATGAGCAGTTCTTC. Translating it yields CASSQEATSGYNEQFF.